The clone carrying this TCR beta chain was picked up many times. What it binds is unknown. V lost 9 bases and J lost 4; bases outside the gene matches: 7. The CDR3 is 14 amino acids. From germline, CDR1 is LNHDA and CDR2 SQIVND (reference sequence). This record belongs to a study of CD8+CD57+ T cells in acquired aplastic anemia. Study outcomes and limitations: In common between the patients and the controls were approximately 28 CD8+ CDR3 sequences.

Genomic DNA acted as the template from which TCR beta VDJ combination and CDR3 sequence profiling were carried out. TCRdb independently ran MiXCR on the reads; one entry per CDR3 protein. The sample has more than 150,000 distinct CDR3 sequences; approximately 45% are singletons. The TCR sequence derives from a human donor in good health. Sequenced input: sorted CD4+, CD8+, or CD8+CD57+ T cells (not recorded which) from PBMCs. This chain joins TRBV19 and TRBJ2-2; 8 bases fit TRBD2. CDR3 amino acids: CASRRGGSTGELFF. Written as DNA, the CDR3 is TGTGCCAGCCGACGGGGGGGGAGCACCGGGGAGCTGTTTTTT.